This is a list of T cell receptor beta chains from one sample in a study of blood T cells in healthy people across ages. MiXCR, run by TCRdb on the 5' RACE reads, gives a single entry per CDR3 protein. The sample records about 1.8 million distinct CDR3 sequences, about 50% being singletons. Sequenced: blood. The source is a woman aged 40-49 years in good health. Each CDR3 is given with its conserved first and last residue. D genes are given only for firm matches. Clone size is shown for a subset of rows, as once, few, many or a class of expanded clone.

v_gene,abundance,j_gene,d_gene,CDR3aa,CDR3nt
TRBV11-2,.,TRBJ2-7,TRBD1,CASRPLGTGGYEQYF,TGTGCCAGCAGACCCCTCGGGACAGGGGGCTACGAGCAGTACTTC
TRBV5-1,.,TRBJ2-6,TRBD2,CASSFRTSGTSGANVLTF,TGCGCCAGCAGCTTCCGGACTAGCGGGACCTCTGGGGCCAACGTCCTGACTTTC
TRBV7-2,many,TRBJ2-7,TRBD2,CASSSKGLAIVDEQYF,TGTGCCAGCAGCTCAAAGGGACTAGCGATAGTAGACGAGCAGTACTTC
TRBV25-1,few,TRBJ1-6,.,CASTKGGWNSPLHF,TGTGCCAGCACTAAAGGGGGATGGAATTCACCCCTCCACTTT
TRBV20-1,.,TRBJ1-1,.,CSASLNTEAFF,TGCAGTGCTTCATTGAACACTGAAGCTTTCTTT
TRBV5-1,few,TRBJ1-2,TRBD1,CASSLVGQGIYGYTF,TGCGCCAGCAGCTTGGTGGGACAGGGAATCTATGGCTACACCTTC
TRBV28,once,TRBJ1-4,TRBD1,CASSSTGGPSTNEKLFF,TGTGCCAGCAGTTCGACAGGGGGCCCCTCAACTAATGAAAAACTGTTTTTT
TRBV7-2,.,TRBJ1-2,.,CASSFYRISYGYTF,TGTGCCAGCAGCTTTTATCGGATCTCCTATGGCTACACCTTC
TRBV7-2,.,TRBJ1-4,TRBD1,CASSLVPRVRGADEKLFF,TGTGCCAGCAGCTTAGTTCCAAGGGTCAGGGGGGCGGATGAAAAACTGTTTTTT
TRBV7-2,few,TRBJ2-4,TRBD2,CASSPSGVLAKNIQYF,TGTGCCAGCAGCCCTAGCGGGGTTCTAGCCAAAAACATTCAGTACTTC
TRBV28,.,TRBJ2-7,.,CASRGEGSYNEQYF,TGTGCCAGCCGAGGAGAGGGTTCATACAATGAGCAGTACTTC
TRBV11-2,few,TRBJ2-1,.,CASSGVYNEQFF,TGTGCCAGCAGCGGGGTCTACAATGAGCAGTTCTTC
TRBV9,many,TRBJ2-7,.,CASSPGEREQYF,TGTGCCAGCAGTCCGGGGGAACGTGAGCAGTACTTC
TRBV6-2/TRBV6-3,.,TRBJ1-1,.,CASSWDTEAFF,TGTGCCAGCAGTTGGGACACTGAAGCTTTCTTT
TRBV28,.,TRBJ2-3,.,CASSEGRGTDTQYF,TGTGCCAGCAGCGAGGGTCGTGGCACAGATACGCAGTATTTT
TRBV6-5,.,TRBJ1-4,TRBD1,CASSRTGGTEKLFF,TGTGCCAGCAGTCGGACAGGGGGCACGGAAAAACTGTTTTTT
TRBV12-3/TRBV12-4,.,TRBJ1-2,.,CASSLAGTQRSYGYTF,TGTGCCAGCAGTTTAGCTGGTACCCAGAGGTCCTATGGCTACACCTTC
TRBV4-3,few,TRBJ2-1,TRBD2,CASSQEGGTWEQFF,TGCGCCAGCAGCCAAGAGGGGGGGACCTGGGAGCAGTTCTTC
TRBV20-1,once,TRBJ2-3,.,CSANPGPPFPTDTQYF,TGCAGTGCCAACCCGGGGCCGCCATTTCCCACAGATACGCAGTATTTT
TRBV5-1,.,TRBJ2-1,TRBD1,CASSETGGRYNEQFF,TGCGCCAGCAGCGAAACAGGGGGCAGGTACAATGAGCAGTTCTTC
TRBV28,many,TRBJ2-3,.,CASRSTTDTQYF,TGTGCCAGCAGGTCTACCACAGATACGCAGTATTTT
TRBV5-1,.,TRBJ2-5,TRBD1,CASSTRQGLSETQYF,TGCGCCAGCAGCACTCGACAGGGGTTATCCGAGACCCAGTACTTC
TRBV10-1,.,TRBJ2-1,.,CASSESVEIYNEQFF,TGCGCCAGCAGTGAGTCGGTAGAAATCTACAATGAGCAGTTCTTC
TRBV29-1,.,TRBJ2-7,TRBD1,CSGIGQGNSYEQYF,TGCAGCGGGATAGGACAGGGTAACTCCTACGAGCAGTACTTC
TRBV7-8,.,TRBJ2-1,TRBD2,CASSLLGTSGGPSSYNEQFF,TGTGCCAGCAGCTTACTAGGGACTAGCGGGGGCCCGAGCTCCTACAATGAGCAGTTCTTC
TRBV25-1,.,TRBJ2-5,TRBD1,CASSELPGGQETQYF,TGTGCCAGCAGTGAATTGCCAGGGGGCCAAGAGACCCAGTACTTC
TRBV11-3,.,TRBJ1-1,.,CASSSSGTTTEAFF,TGTGCCAGCAGCTCCTCAGGGACTACCACTGAAGCTTTCTTT
TRBV11-2,.,TRBJ2-3,.,CASSISGFTDTQYF,TGTGCCAGCAGCATTAGCGGTTTCACAGATACGCAGTATTTT
TRBV7-9,.,TRBJ2-5,TRBD1,CASSSTGGLKTQYF,TGTGCCAGCAGTTCCACAGGGGGCTTGAAGACCCAGTACTTC
TRBV12-3/TRBV12-4,.,TRBJ2-1,TRBD2,CASSGLAASLSSYNEQFF,TGTGCCAGCAGTGGACTAGCGGCATCCTTGAGCTCCTACAATGAGCAGTTCTTC
TRBV7-6,.,TRBJ1-2,.,CASSFPGPLGYTF,TGTGCCAGCAGCTTTCCGGGGCCATTAGGCTACACCTTC
TRBV6-2/TRBV6-3,.,TRBJ2-7,TRBD1,CASRFGQGGPHEQYF,TGTGCCAGCAGATTCGGACAGGGAGGTCCCCACGAGCAGTACTTC
TRBV11-1,few,TRBJ1-2,.,CASSHQGTQGYTF,TGTGCCAGCAGCCATCAGGGAACTCAAGGCTACACCTTC
TRBV3-1,.,TRBJ2-3,.,CASSNLGAGTDTQYF,TGTGCCAGCAGTAATTTAGGGGCGGGCACAGATACGCAGTATTTT
TRBV4-3,.,TRBJ2-7,.,CASSQEMAVADEQYF,TGCGCCAGCAGCCAAGAAATGGCAGTTGCCGACGAGCAGTACTTC
TRBV7-2,few,TRBJ2-3,.,CASSWDFFTDTQYF,TGTGCCAGCAGCTGGGACTTTTTCACAGATACGCAGTATTTT
TRBV6-2/TRBV6-3,.,TRBJ1-1,.,CASLPLGMNTEAFF,TGTGCCAGCCTCCCGCTAGGTATGAACACTGAAGCTTTCTTT
TRBV7-8,few,TRBJ2-7,TRBD2,CASSPTSGPFGDEQYF,TGTGCCAGCAGCCCCACTAGCGGGCCCTTCGGGGACGAGCAGTACTTC
TRBV12-5,few,TRBJ2-1,.,CASGQSGSSYNEQFF,TGTGCTAGTGGCCAGAGCGGTTCTTCCTACAATGAGCAGTTCTTC
TRBV3-1,few,TRBJ2-7,.,CASSRRLEYEQYF,TGTGCCAGCAGCCGGAGGTTGGAATACGAGCAGTACTTC
TRBV20-1,few,TRBJ2-3,TRBD2,CSARTSGGVNTDTQYF,TGCAGTGCTCGGACTAGCGGGGGGGTCAACACAGATACGCAGTATTTT
TRBV29-1,.,TRBJ2-3,.,CSGLRGSTDTQYF,TGCAGCGGGCTCAGGGGAAGTACAGATACGCAGTATTTT
TRBV18,.,TRBJ1-6,TRBD1,CASSPRTGKANSPLHF,TGTGCCAGCTCACCTCGGACAGGGAAGGCTAATTCACCCCTCCACTTT
TRBV14,.,TRBJ2-7,.,CASSHSDRGFGYEQYF,TGTGCCAGCAGCCATTCTGATAGGGGATTTGGCTACGAGCAGTACTTC
TRBV7-7,.,TRBJ1-2,TRBD1,CASSSGQGANGYTF,TGTGCTAGCAGCTCCGGACAGGGAGCAAATGGCTACACCTTC
TRBV20-1,.,TRBJ2-7,.,CSARVAGASPAEQYF,TGCAGTGCTAGAGTGGCGGGGGCCTCCCCCGCCGAGCAGTACTTC
TRBV7-2,.,TRBJ1-5,.,CASSLARGPGQPQHF,TGTGCCAGCAGCTTAGCCAGGGGCCCAGGTCAGCCCCAGCATTTT
TRBV6-6,.,TRBJ1-1,.,CASKGFNTEAFF,TGTGCCAGCAAGGGGTTTAACACTGAAGCTTTCTTT
TRBV6-2/TRBV6-3,many,TRBJ2-4,.,CASSYGGVAKNIQYF,TGTGCCAGCAGTTACGGCGGGGTAGCCAAAAACATTCAGTACTTC
TRBV6-5,.,TRBJ1-1,.,CASRWMKNTEAFF,TGTGCCAGCAGATGGATGAAGAACACTGAAGCTTTCTTT
TRBV7-2,.,TRBJ2-5,TRBD2,CASSLGRGEETQYF,TGTGCCAGCAGCTTAGGACGGGGGGAAGAGACCCAGTACTTC
TRBV12-3/TRBV12-4,.,TRBJ2-1,TRBD2,CASSLTSGGARVYEQFF,TGTGCCAGCAGTCTCACTAGCGGGGGGGCCCGAGTATATGAGCAGTTCTTC